The rows below give T cell receptor beta chains drawn from one sample of a study of cytomegalovirus exposure and HLA in healthy donors. TCRdb's table, derived via immunoSEQ multiplex PCR, lists solely in-frame clones and lacks some. The sample lists about 200,000 clones; roughly 72% were seen once. The sequenced sample was PBMCs. The receptors were gathered from a man aged 25-40 years in good health and CMV-seronegative. The CDR3 runs from the conserved cysteine through the conserved F or W. D genes are given only for firm matches. Clone size appears in some rows only: once, few, many, or a class for an expanded clone.

v_call: TRBV19
d_call: TRBD2
j_call: TRBJ2-3
clone_size: .
cdr3_aa: CASSIPPFRTSSNTDTQYF
cdr3_nt: TGTGCCAGTAGTATCCCCCCGTTTAGGACTAGCAGCAACACAGATACGCAGTATTTT

v_call: TRBV6-4
d_call: TRBD1
j_call: TRBJ2-3
clone_size: few
cdr3_aa: CASSDGTGGADTQYF
cdr3_nt: TGTGCCAGCAGTGACGGGACAGGGGGCGCAGATACGCAGTATTTT

v_call: TRBV5-1
d_call: TRBD2
j_call: TRBJ2-2
clone_size: .
cdr3_aa: CASDPGLAVFGELFF
cdr3_nt: TGCGCCAGCGATCCCGGACTAGCGGTTTTCGGGGAGCTGTTTTTT

v_call: TRBV12-2
d_call: .
j_call: TRBJ2-2
clone_size: .
cdr3_aa: CASRLGDCGNTGELFF
cdr3_nt: TGTGCAAGTCGCTTAGGGGACTGCGGGAACACCGGGGAGCTGTTTTTT

v_call: TRBV9
d_call: .
j_call: TRBJ2-1
clone_size: .
cdr3_aa: CASSVHREGPNEQFF
cdr3_nt: TGTGCCAGCAGCGTACATCGAGAGGGCCCCAATGAGCAGTTCTTC

v_call: TRBV4-1
d_call: TRBD2
j_call: TRBJ2-7
clone_size: .
cdr3_aa: CASSPRSGGRSYEQYF
cdr3_nt: TGCGCCAGCAGCCCTAGGTCCGGCGGGAGGTCCTACGAGCAGTACTTC

v_call: TRBV28
d_call: TRBD2
j_call: TRBJ2-7
clone_size: .
cdr3_aa: CASSLRLAGVPYF
cdr3_nt: TGTGCCAGCAGTTTAAGACTAGCGGGCGTCCCGTACTTC

v_call: TRBV19
d_call: TRBD2
j_call: TRBJ2-2
clone_size: .
cdr3_aa: CASTPLGLAGVITGELFF
cdr3_nt: TGTGCCAGTACCCCCCTAGGACTAGCGGGAGTTATCACCGGGGAGCTGTTTTTT

v_call: TRBV2
d_call: .
j_call: TRBJ1-1
clone_size: .
cdr3_aa: CASSDRGPNTEAFF
cdr3_nt: TGTGCCAGCAGTGACAGGGGCCCGAACACTGAAGCTTTCTTT

v_call: TRBV10-1
d_call: TRBD1
j_call: TRBJ1-6
clone_size: .
cdr3_aa: CASRGTGGRNSPLHF
cdr3_nt: TGCGCCAGCAGAGGGACAGGGGGACGTAATTCACCCCTCCACTTT

v_call: TRBV5-1
d_call: .
j_call: TRBJ2-2
clone_size: .
cdr3_aa: CASSFNVGGTGELFF
cdr3_nt: TGCGCCAGCAGCTTCAATGTTGGGGGGACCGGGGAGCTGTTTTTT

v_call: TRBV5-1
d_call: .
j_call: TRBJ2-7
clone_size: .
cdr3_aa: CASSTPSHEQYF
cdr3_nt: TGCGCCAGCAGCACCCCGAGCCACGAGCAGTACTTC

v_call: TRBV6-5
d_call: .
j_call: TRBJ2-3
clone_size: .
cdr3_aa: CASSYFSRTDTQYF
cdr3_nt: TGTGCCAGCAGTTACTTTTCCAGAACGGATACGCAGTATTTT

v_call: TRBV28
d_call: .
j_call: TRBJ2-3
clone_size: .
cdr3_aa: CASSLSPLPSDTQYF
cdr3_nt: TGTGCCAGCAGTTTAAGCCCTTTGCCCTCAGATACGCAGTATTTT

v_call: TRBV6-5
d_call: .
j_call: TRBJ2-3
clone_size: .
cdr3_aa: CASSYAGDTQYF
cdr3_nt: TGTGCCAGCAGTTACGCCGGAGATACGCAGTATTTT

v_call: TRBV19
d_call: .
j_call: TRBJ1-2
clone_size: .
cdr3_aa: CASSRTGTNGYTF
cdr3_nt: TGTGCCAGTAGCAGAACCGGGACAAATGGCTACACCTTC

v_call: TRBV9
d_call: TRBD2
j_call: TRBJ2-3
clone_size: .
cdr3_aa: CASSVGRSGNTDTQYF
cdr3_nt: TGTGCCAGCAGCGTAGGTAGGAGCGGGAACACAGATACGCAGTATTTT

v_call: TRBV4-1
d_call: TRBD2
j_call: TRBJ2-2
clone_size: .
cdr3_aa: CASSPFTSGSTGELFF
cdr3_nt: TGCGCCAGCAGCCCCTTCACTAGCGGGAGCACCGGGGAGCTGTTTTTT

v_call: TRBV7-3
d_call: TRBD1
j_call: TRBJ2-3
clone_size: .
cdr3_aa: CASSSDRGLNTQYF
cdr3_nt: TGTGCCAGCAGCTCGGACAGGGGATTGAATACGCAGTATTTT

v_call: TRBV28
d_call: TRBD1
j_call: TRBJ1-5
clone_size: .
cdr3_aa: CASSLTDRGGRQPQHF
cdr3_nt: TGTGCCAGCAGTTTAACGGACAGGGGTGGAAGGCAGCCCCAGCATTTT

v_call: TRBV28
d_call: TRBD1
j_call: TRBJ1-1
clone_size: .
cdr3_aa: CAAINRGRGAFF
cdr3_nt: TGTGCCGCCATAAACAGGGGGCGTGGAGCTTTCTTT

v_call: TRBV27
d_call: TRBD1
j_call: TRBJ2-1
clone_size: .
cdr3_aa: CASATGGSEQFF
cdr3_nt: TGTGCCAGCGCCACAGGGGGCAGTGAGCAGTTCTTC

v_call: TRBV19
d_call: TRBD1
j_call: TRBJ1-1
clone_size: .
cdr3_aa: CASSRGQATEAFF
cdr3_nt: TGTGCCAGTAGCAGAGGACAGGCCACTGAAGCTTTCTTT

v_call: TRBV6-5
d_call: TRBD1
j_call: TRBJ1-2
clone_size: .
cdr3_aa: CASSYSPGQGVGYTF
cdr3_nt: TGTGCCAGCAGTTACTCGCCGGGACAGGGGGTTGGCTACACCTTC

v_call: TRBV6-6
d_call: .
j_call: TRBJ1-1
clone_size: few
cdr3_aa: CASSYKGPNTEAFF
cdr3_nt: TGTGCCAGCAGTTACAAGGGGCCGAACACTGAAGCTTTCTTT

v_call: TRBV7-7
d_call: TRBD2
j_call: TRBJ2-3
clone_size: .
cdr3_aa: CASSFGTSGMNTQYF
cdr3_nt: TGTGCCAGCAGCTTCGGGACTAGCGGGATGAATACGCAGTATTTT

v_call: TRBV30
d_call: .
j_call: TRBJ1-3
clone_size: .
cdr3_aa: CAWSPIGGESGNTIYF
cdr3_nt: TGTGCCTGGAGCCCAATCGGGGGGGAATCTGGAAACACCATATATTTT

v_call: TRBV5-6
d_call: .
j_call: TRBJ1-1
clone_size: .
cdr3_aa: CASSFFGGRNTEAFF
cdr3_nt: TGTGCCAGCAGCTTTTTCGGGGGGAGGAACACTGAAGCTTTCTTT